This entry lists 14 T cell receptor beta chains sequenced from one sample in a study of blood T cell repertoires in COVID-19 (TCRdb year 2020). The method was the immunoSEQ multiplex PCR assay. The source is immuneACCESS, and TCRdb retained only in-frame sequences with V and J called. Part of the clones is not carried over; for the studies checked, unresolved V genes explain less than half of this, and the remainder is unexplained. A total of 200,000 to 250,000 clones appear in this sample, around 90% of them only once. The top ten clonotypes cover around 3.7% of the sample. The specimen was PBMCs or T cells enriched from blood (not recorded which). The receptors stem from a woman in her 30s who had been exposed to COVID-19.

The chain recombines TRBV6-5 with TRBJ2-7; D gene unclear. The V end was cut by 11 bases, the J end by 1 base, with 12 bases between. CDR1 is MNHEY and CDR2 is SVGAGI in the germline V gene. The CDR3 is made up of 12 amino acids. The CDR3 DNA reads TGTGCCGTTAGAAGCCTATCCTACGAGCAGTACTTC. This translates into CAVRSLSYEQYF.

The DNA for the CDR3 is TGTGCCAGCGGCACGACAGGGACCCTTTATGGCTACACCTTC. It encodes CASGTTGTLYGYTF. The chain links TRBV6-5 to TRBJ1-2, with 7 bases that match TRBD1. Trimming took 8 bases from V and 5 from J; bases not matched to a gene: 11. This CDR3 region has 14 residues. From germline, CDR1 is MNHEY and CDR2 SVGAGI.

This clone occurred many times. The sample contains more than one DNA sequence encoding this CDR3. The gene calls are TRBV3-1 (or the pseudogene TRBV3-2) and TRBJ1-3; a possible D gene is TRBD1 (5 bases). Germline V gene sequence: CDR1 LGHDT, CDR2 YNNKEL (reference sequence). Trimming took 1 base from V and 2 from J, leaving 9 bases between them. CDR3 length: 15 residues. The CDR3 is CASSQGTGAGNTIYF. CDR3 nucleotides: TGTGCCAGCAGCCAAGGAACGGGGGCTGGAAACACCATATATTTT.

This clone was seen only once. The chain uses TRBV12-3 or TRBV12-4 and TRBJ1-2, with TRBD1 matching 8 bases. The CDR3 loop spans 13 amino acids. The J segment lost 6 bases and the V segment lost 3 bases, leaving 3 bases of the junction unmatched. CDR3 sequence reads: CASSLGQVNGYTF. The CDR3 coding sequence is TGTGCCAGCAGTTTGGGACAGGTGAATGGCTACACCTTC.

The chain employs TRBV7-9 and TRBJ1-1; the match to TRBD1 covers 8 bases. V was pared by 5 bases and J by 5 bases, with 13 bases of the junction left unmatched. Germline CDR1 SEHNR, CDR2 FQNEAQ (reference sequence). This CDR3 comprises 16 residues. As DNA, the CDR3 is TGTGCCAGCAGCCTAACGGTGACAGGGGAAGGGACTGAAGCTTTCTTT. Translating gives CASSLTVTGEGTEAFF.

V and J are TRBV3-1 (or the pseudogene TRBV3-2) and TRBJ2-7; 8 nucleotides agree with TRBD2. Losses at the gene ends were 1 base for V and 4 bases for J; bases not matched to a gene: 6. Germline loops: CDR1 LGHDT, CDR2 YNNKEL (reference sequence). The CDR3 spans 15 residues. The DNA of the CDR3 is TGTGCCAGCAGCCAAGCAGCGGGGGCCCCTTACGAGCAGTACTTC. This gives the protein CASSQAAGAPYEQYF.

This chain joins TRBV21-1 and TRBJ2-7; the DNA was not used to check the table's D call, TRBD1. TRBV21-1 is a recognized pseudogene. The CDR3 spans 16 residues. DNA for the CDR3: TGTGCCAGCAGCAAAGATAGGGACAGGGGATTCTACGAGCAGTACTTC. Encoded protein: CASSKDRDRGFYEQYF.

V gene TRBV3-1 (or the pseudogene TRBV3-2) combines with J gene TRBJ2-7, with 9 bases that match TRBD2. The V gene end was trimmed by 4 bases and the J gene end by 13 bases; junction bases not matched to a gene: 8. Per germline, CDR1 LGHDT and CDR2 YNNKEL (reference sequence). The CDR3 contains 12 residues. The CDR3 DNA reads as TGTGCCAGCAGCCCCGGCGGGAGGGGACCATACTTC. Translation: CASSPGGRGPYF.

The chain employs TRBV19 and TRBJ1-1; D is possibly TRBD1 (5 bases). Per germline, CDR1 LNHDA and CDR2 SQIVND (reference sequence). V gave up 4 bases and J gave up 2 bases, with 11 bases separating them. The CDR3 has 14 amino acids. For the CDR3, the DNA is TGTGCCAGTAGTACGACAGTAGCTAACACTGAAGCTTTCTTT. Protein: CASSTTVANTEAFF.

This chain uses TRBV3-1 (or the pseudogene TRBV3-2) with TRBJ1-6, with unresolved D. Germline CDR1 reads LGHDT; CDR2 reads YNNKEL (reference sequence). Trimming stripped 1 base from V and 6 bases from J, with 10 bases between. This CDR3 contains 15 residues. The CDR3: CASSQAPGGNSPLHF. The CDR3 nucleotides read TGTGCCAGCAGCCAAGCACCAGGAGGTAATTCACCCCTCCACTTT.

This chain uses TRBV29-1 with TRBJ2-3; TRBD2 agrees at 7 bases. Per the germline V gene, CDR1 is SQVTM and CDR2 is ANQGSEA. The CDR3 totals 13 residues. V lost 7 bases to trimming and J lost 5 bases; unmatched junction nucleotides: 9. CDR3: CSAMSGELDTQYF. The DNA of the CDR3 is TGCAGCGCGATGAGCGGGGAGTTAGATACGCAGTATTTT.

The rearrangement joins TRBV13 to TRBJ1-2; the D gene is possibly TRBD1 (5 bases). Deletions cut 0 bases from V and 3 bases from J, with 14 bases between. Germline V gives CDR1 PRHDT, CDR2 FYEKMQ (reference sequence). This CDR3 contains 16 residues. The CDR3 reads CASSLGRSGAYYGYTF. CDR3 nucleotide sequence: TGTGCCAGCAGCTTAGGCCGGAGCGGGGCTTACTATGGCTACACCTTC.

This chain connects TRBV27 to TRBJ2-7; 10 nucleotides align to TRBD1. Per the germline V gene, CDR1 is MNHEY and CDR2 is SMNVEV (reference sequence). The CDR3 covers 14 residues. V dropped 3 bases and J dropped 7; count of bases not matched to a gene: 6. CDR3 DNA sequence: TGTGCCAGCAGTTTCGACAGGGGGCTAGGGGAGCAGTACTTC. It yields the protein CASSFDRGLGEQYF.

The CDR3 nucleotides read TGTGCCAGCAGCCGGGGGGTGGCGGAGAAAAACATTCAGTACTTC. Its protein is CASSRGVAEKNIQYF. This chain joins TRBV6-5 and TRBJ2-4; 7 nucleotides line up with TRBD2. Unmatched junction bases numbered 9, after V lost 6 bases and J lost 4 bases. The CDR3 covers 15 residues. The germline gives CDR1 MNHEY, CDR2 SVGAGI.